What follows describes a single TCR beta chain. Its specificity is unknown. MiXCR was run by TCRdb on the 5' RACE reads, yielding one entry per CDR3 protein. The table has some 490,000 distinct CDR3 sequences, around a sixth seen once. The source of the sample is a study of T-cell memory formation after mild COVID-19. J gave up 3 bases and V 0 bases, and 3 bases lay outside the gene matches. CDR3 size: 15 residues. CDR1 and CDR2 (germline): MGHRA, YSYEKL. Notes on the study in general: CD4+ contracting clones lay mainly in CM and EM, CD8+ ones in EMRA. Cross-reactive memory apparently joined, as some responding clones appeared in pre-infection memory.

The origin of this receptor is an adult woman who had mild COVID-19 (a few samples of this study predate the infection). Cell type and time point are not known. V and J are TRBV4-1 and TRBJ2-7, with 9 positions matching TRBD1. The sequenced material came from PBMCs or a T cell subset sorted from them (not recorded which). The chain's CDR3 is CASSQEGQGYYEQYF. The CDR3 DNA follows: TGCGCCAGCAGCCAAGAGGGACAGGGCTACTACGAGCAGTACTTC.